One and the same sample provided the 30 T cell receptor beta chains below, sequenced in a study of T-cell memory formation after mild COVID-19. TCRdb ran MiXCR on the 5' RACE reads and lists one entry per CDR3 protein. The table lists fewer than 250,000 distinct CDR3 sequences, 18% of them singletons. The sequenced sample consisted of PBMCs or a T cell subset sorted from them (not recorded which). Receptors were obtained from an adult woman who had mild COVID-19 (a few samples of this study predate the infection). Cell type and time point are not known.

The chain joins TRBV4-2 to TRBJ2-2; 7 nucleotides align to TRBD1. From germline, CDR1 is LGHNA and CDR2 YNFKEQ. The V and J ends lost 1 base and 1 base, in that order; junction bases with no gene match: 3. The CDR3 has 16 residues. The CDR3 region is CASSQVWDRNTGELFF. The CDR3 coding sequence is TGTGCCAGCAGCCAAGTTTGGGACAGGAACACCGGGGAGCTGTTTTTT.

The chain recombines TRBV29-1 with TRBJ2-5, with D unresolved. This CDR3 is 12 amino acids long. V gave up 7 bases and J gave up 5 bases, with 14 bases separating them. The germline V gene has CDR1 SQVTM and CDR2 ANQGSEA. The DNA for the CDR3 is TGCAGCGCGATGCAGCTCGGGGAGACCCAGTACTTC. It specifies CSAMQLGETQYF.

The chain uses TRBV5-1 and TRBJ2-7, with 7 positions matching TRBD2. This CDR3 is 15 amino acids long. Germline trimming cut 3 bases from V and 5 bases from J; bases unmatched to any gene: 11. Germline-derived CDR1 and CDR2 are SGHRS and YFSETQ. CDR3 bases: TGCGCCAGCAGCTCGCGCGGGGCGGGAGTCCACGAGCAGTACTTC. It encodes CASSSRGAGVHEQYF.

This clonotype has more than one count but fewer than ten. The chain has TRBV6-5 and TRBJ1-6, with D unresolved. CDR1 and CDR2 (germline): MNHEY, SVGAGI. The V and J ends lost 0 bases and 4 bases respectively, with 13 bases between them. The CDR3 has 17 amino acids. CDR3 coding DNA: TGTGCCAGCAGTTACTCGCTAGACCGGGATTATAATTCACCCCTCCACTTT. Translating gives CASSYSLDRDYNSPLHF.

The V and J genes are TRBV5-1 and TRBJ2-7; tentative D call: TRBD1 (6 bases). V lost 1 base and J lost 2, with 13 bases in between. Germline CDR1 is SGHRS and CDR2 is YFSETQ. The CDR3 consists of 15 residues. CDR3 DNA sequence: TGCGCCAGCAGCTTGTATATGGACAGAACCTACGAGCAGTACTTC. Translating it yields CASSLYMDRTYEQYF.

There are a few counts of this clonotype. The chain uses TRBV20-1 and TRBJ2-1, with TRBD1 identical over 10 bases. Germline lookup yields CDR1 DFQATT and CDR2 SNEGSKA (reference sequence). This CDR3 comprises 13 residues. The V and J ends lost 4 bases and 12 bases, in that order; junction bases with no gene match: 9. The DNA for the CDR3 is TGCAGTGCTACGTCTCCGGGACAGGGGAGGCAGTTCTTC. It encodes CSATSPGQGRQFF.

This clonotype was picked up a small number of times. This rearrangement joins TRBV5-1 to TRBJ2-7; 9 bases match TRBD1. Germline V gene data show CDR1 as SGHRS and CDR2 as YFSETQ. The V and J ends lost 4 bases and 4 bases, in that order; junction bases with no gene match: 9. The CDR3 sequence is 15 residues long. DNA of the CDR3: TGCGCCAGCAGCAGTAACCCGACAGGGGGGTACGAGCAGTACTTC. Its protein product is CASSSNPTGGYEQYF.

In its sample, this clonotype was seen a few times. One end of the junction varies from germline; a read error may be responsible. V usage is TRBV7-7 and J usage is TRBJ2-2, with TRBD1 matching 9 bases. Germline V gene sequence: CDR1 SSHAT, CDR2 FNYEAQ (reference sequence). There are 16 residues in the CDR3. In nucleotides, the CDR3 is TGTGCTAGCAGCTCGGGACAGGGTAAATGGAACGGGGAGCTGTTTTTT. It translates to CASSSGQGKWNGELFF. The full variable domain, rest sourced from reference TRBV7-7 and TRBJ2-2, is GAGVSQSPRYKVTKRGQDVTLRCDPISSHATLYWYQQALGQGPEFLTYFNYEAQPDKSGLPSDRFSAERPEGSISTLTIQRTEQRDSAMYRCASSSGQGKWNGELFFGEGSRLTVL.

This sequence joins TRBV11-1 and TRBJ1-1, with D maybe TRBD1 (5 bases). Germline CDR1 and CDR2: SGHAT and FQDESV (reference sequence). This CDR3 contains 15 residues. Trimming took off 5 bases at V and 0 bases at J, with 13 bases between the two ends. The CDR3 protein is CASSLLGPMNTEAFF. CDR3 nucleotide sequence: TGTGCCAGCAGCCTCCTGGGACCGATGAACACTGAAGCTTTCTTT.

The genes are TRBV7-9 and TRBJ2-1; D may be TRBD2 (5 bases). This CDR3 spans 14 amino acids. CDR1 is SEHNR and CDR2 is FQNEAQ in the germline V gene (reference sequence). Trimming left V 5 bases short and J 0 bases short, with 8 bases between. The CDR3 loop is CASSPGSSYNEQFF. The CDR3 DNA sequence: TGTGCCAGCAGCCCGGGGTCCTCCTACAATGAGCAGTTCTTC. Based on the CDR3 plus reference TRBV7-9 and TRBJ2-1, the full variable domain is DTGVSQNPRHKITKRGQNVTFRCDPISEHNRLYWYRQTLGQGPEFLTYFQNEAQLEKSRLLSDRFSAERPKGSFSTLEIQRTEQGDSAMYLCASSPGSSYNEQFFGPGTRLTVL.

The chain employs TRBV18 and TRBJ1-6; the D gene is possibly TRBD1 (6 bases). V gave up 2 bases and J gave up 7 bases, with 12 bases separating them. From germline, CDR1 is KGHSH and CDR2 LQKENI. CDR3 length: 15 amino acids. CDR3 DNA: TGTGCCAGCTCACCATCAGGGGACCCAAATTCACCCCTCCACTTT. It translates to CASSPSGDPNSPLHF.

This clonotype was detected a few times. This chain connects TRBV21-1 to TRBJ1-1. TRBV21-1 corresponds to a pseudogene. This CDR3 is 17 amino acids long. CDR3 protein: CASVSVGVEGLVTEAFF. In nucleotides, the CDR3 is TGTGCCAGCGTCTCAGTAGGGGTGGAGGGGTTGGTCACTGAAGCTTTCTTT.

A few counts support this clonotype. This rearrangement joins TRBV19 to TRBJ1-1; D uncertain. The germline gives CDR1 LNHDA, CDR2 SQIVND (reference sequence). Trimming cost V 9 bases and J 1 base, with 12 bases left between them. The CDR3 loop spans 13 amino acids. The CDR3, as DNA: TGTGCCAGCCTAAGGAGTCAGAACACTGAAGCTTTCTTT. It yields the protein CASLRSQNTEAFF.

This clonotype was seen more than once but under ten times. The chain employs TRBV24-1 and TRBJ1-1, with D tentatively TRBD1 (6 bases). The CDR3 has 15 amino acids. The ends were cut back, 4 bases at V and 6 bases at J, with 17 bases in the middle. The V gene's germline CDR1 is KGHDR and CDR2 SFDVKD. This chain's CDR3 is CATSDPRTASAEAFF. The CDR3 DNA reads TGTGCCACCAGTGACCCGAGGACAGCTTCCGCTGAAGCTTTCTTT.

This clonotype came up a few times. The chain has TRBV7-9 and TRBJ2-5; the match to TRBD2 covers 11 bases. The V segment lost 5 bases and the J segment 10 bases; nucleotides outside the gene matches: 12. Germline lookup yields CDR1 SEHNR and CDR2 FQNEAQ (reference sequence). The CDR3 spans 15 residues. The CDR3 loop is CASSRLAGPGRDQYF. The CDR3 DNA is TGTGCCAGCAGCCGACTAGCGGGACCGGGAAGGGACCAGTACTTC.

This clonotype was counted between two and nine times. The rearrangement links TRBV5-6 to TRBJ2-7; weak D call: TRBD2 (5 bases). CDR1 and CDR2 from the germline V gene are SGHDT and YYEEEE. This CDR3 is 18 amino acids long. The germline V and J ends were trimmed by 4 bases and 0 bases, with 23 bases remaining between them. CDR3 amino acids: CASSMEDWLRVPSYEQYF. The CDR3 nucleotides read TGTGCCAGCAGCATGGAGGATTGGCTCCGGGTCCCCTCCTACGAGCAGTACTTC.

This clonotype came up many times. V and J are TRBV7-8 and TRBJ2-3, with D perhaps matching TRBD1 (6 bases). V lost 4 bases and J lost 4, with 12 bases in between. Germline lookup yields CDR1 SGHVS and CDR2 FQNEAQ. The CDR3 runs to 14 residues. CDR3 residues: CASSSGQYADTQYF. CDR3 in DNA: TGTGCCAGCAGCTCGGGACAATACGCAGATACGCAGTATTTT.

This clonotype was detected only a few times. This chain links TRBV5-4 with TRBJ1-2; 11 nucleotides match TRBD1. With 3 bases clipped from V and 2 bases from J, the junction kept 9 bases outside the gene matches. This CDR3 region has 17 residues. Germline assignment: CDR1 SGHNT and CDR2 YYREEE (reference sequence). CDR3: CASSSGQGARVNYGYTF. CDR3 coding DNA: TGTGCCAGCAGCTCCGGACAGGGGGCGCGGGTAAACTATGGCTACACCTTC.

The V and J genes are TRBV7-9 and TRBJ2-3; 7 nucleotides align to TRBD1. Germline assignment: CDR1 SEHNR and CDR2 FQNEAQ (reference sequence). J gave up 2 bases and V 3 bases, and 5 bases lay outside the gene matches. The length of the CDR3 is 15 residues. CDR3 residues: CASSLYRGTTDTQYF. In DNA form, the CDR3 reads TGTGCCAGCAGCTTGTACAGGGGAACCACAGATACGCAGTATTTT.

This clonotype came up a few times. The chain is built from TRBV18 and TRBJ2-1; 7 bases are shared with TRBD2. The CDR3 has 13 residues. Germline V gene data show CDR1 as KGHSH and CDR2 as LQKENI. The J segment lost 9 bases and the V segment lost 0 bases, leaving 2 bases of the junction unmatched. CDR3 sequence reads: CASSPPGGSEQFF. In DNA form, the CDR3 reads TGTGCCAGCTCACCACCGGGAGGGAGTGAGCAGTTCTTC.

This clonotype has a handful of counts. Here the CDR3 reads CASSEQGGLQTQYF. The CDR3 DNA follows: TGTGCCAGCAGTGAACAGGGAGGGTTGCAGACCCAGTACTTC. V is TRBV2 and J is TRBJ2-5; 7 bases are shared with TRBD2. Looked up from germline, CDR1 is SNHLY and CDR2 is FYNNEI. This CDR3 contains 14 residues. The V gene end was trimmed by 2 bases and the J gene end by 6 bases; junction bases not matched to a gene: 6.

The chain has TRBV7-9 and TRBJ2-7; TRBD1 matches at 8 bases. With V trimmed by 5 bases and J by 4 bases, 7 bases remained unmatched. The germline V gene encodes CDR1 SEHNR and CDR2 FQNEAQ (reference sequence). This CDR3 region has 14 residues. CDR3: CASSRPRTGYEQYF. The CDR3 region has the DNA TGTGCCAGCAGCAGACCGAGGACAGGGTACGAGCAGTACTTC.

This clonotype was recorded a few times. V gene TRBV18 combines with J gene TRBJ2-2; D unclear. Germline lookup yields CDR1 KGHSH and CDR2 LQKENI. V lost 0 bases, J lost 6 bases, and 14 bases lay in between. CDR3 size: 16 residues. The CDR3 spells CASSPPGLARAGELFF. CDR3 in DNA: TGTGCCAGCTCACCACCGGGGTTAGCTAGAGCCGGGGAGCTGTTTTTT. Full variable domain (remainder filled in from reference TRBV18 and TRBJ2-2): NAGVMQNPRHLVRRRGQEARLRCSPMKGHSHVYWYRQLPEEGLKFMVYLQKENIIDESGMPKERFSAEFPKEGPSILRIQQVVRGDSAAYFCASSPPGLARAGELFFGEGSRLTVL.

The sample holds a few counts of this clonotype. This chain connects TRBV11-3 to TRBJ2-1, with 11 positions matching TRBD2. The junction had 6 bases not matched to a gene; V was cut back by 5 bases and J by 6 bases. Germline values: CDR1 SGHNT, CDR2 YENEEA. The CDR3 totals 15 residues. In nucleotides, the CDR3 is TGTGCCAGCAGCCTCTTAGGACTAGCGGGCAATGAGCAGTTCTTC. Its protein is CASSLLGLAGNEQFF.

This clonotype came up a few times. The chain employs TRBV15 and TRBJ2-7; tentatively, D is TRBD1 (6 bases). Germline-derived CDR1 and CDR2 are LNHNV and YYDKDF (reference sequence). With 4 bases removed from V and 5 bases from J, the gap between germline ends came to 15 bases. This CDR3 is built from 14 residues. The CDR3 reads CATSTYGAGDEQYF. For the CDR3, the DNA is TGTGCCACCAGCACTTACGGGGCAGGGGACGAGCAGTACTTC.

The V and J genes are TRBV5-5 and TRBJ2-7; 8 positions match TRBD1. V lost 0 bases and J lost 4; bases outside the gene matches: 6. Germline-derived CDR1 and CDR2 are SGHKS and YYEKEE (reference sequence). The CDR3 consists of 15 residues. CDR3 DNA sequence: TGTGCCAGCAGCTTGGCTCAAACAGGGGGGTACGAGCAGTACTTC. As protein: CASSLAQTGGYEQYF. The full variable domain, in which reference TRBV5-5 and TRBJ2-7 provide the parts outside the CDR3, is DAGVTQSPTHLIKTRGQQVTLRCSPISGHKSVSWYQQVLGQGPQFIFQYYEKEERGRGNFPDRFSARQFPNYSSELNVNALLLGDSALYLCASSLAQTGGYEQYFGPGTRLTVT.

V gene TRBV12-3 or TRBV12-4 combines with J gene TRBJ2-1; TRBD1 agrees at 10 bases. The CDR3 contains 17 residues. Trimming at V came to 2 bases and at J to 7 bases, leaving 11 bases not matched to a gene. CDR3 amino acids: CASSLPAGTGAANEQFF. CDR3 coding DNA: TGTGCCAGCAGTTTACCGGCTGGGACAGGGGCCGCAAATGAGCAGTTCTTC.

The V and J genes are TRBV4-1 and TRBJ2-1; a weak D match, TRBD2 (5 bases). The germline CDR1 and CDR2 sequences are MGHRA and YSYEKL. Trimming removed 3 bases at V and 8 bases at J, with 14 bases between. The CDR3 contains 14 residues. The CDR3 is CASSHPPAGYEQFF. The CDR3 DNA sequence: TGCGCCAGCAGCCACCCCCCTGCGGGCTATGAGCAGTTCTTC.

The table lists this clonotype with a few counts. The J gene is TRBJ1-1, the V gene TRBV20-1; the D gene is possibly TRBD1 (5 bases). V lost 5 bases and J 3 bases, leaving 19 bases between the germline ends. The CDR3 contains 15 residues. Per the germline V gene, CDR1 is DFQATT and CDR2 is SNEGSKA (reference sequence). The CDR3 loop reads CSASPSGMVHTEAFF. The CDR3 DNA is TGCAGTGCTTCGCCGTCAGGGATGGTTCACACTGAAGCTTTCTTT.

The V call is TRBV3-1, the J call TRBJ2-7; D gene ambiguous. Germline V gene sequence: CDR1 LGHDT, CDR2 YNNKEL (reference sequence). The V end lost 1 base, the J end lost 6 bases, and 13 bases lay between the germline ends. The CDR3 loop spans 14 amino acids. This CDR3 is CASSQGHPPREQYF. CDR3 nucleotides: TGTGCCAGCAGCCAAGGACACCCCCCGCGCGAGCAGTACTTC.